This TCR beta chain was retrieved from a study of cytomegalovirus exposure and HLA in healthy donors. Whole-study results and caveats: Further analysis was carried out later, and it showed several of the most significant clusters appearing linked to common viral pathogens.

The count of this clone is one. Its antigen is unknown. Unrecorded immune exposures were likely, despite nominal health at sampling. The PCR contained 60 Vbeta and 13 Jbeta primers. Sequencing was performed with immunoSEQ multiplex PCR; in TCRdb, only in-frame clones are kept and a portion is missing. The table includes around 150,000 clones, around four fifths detected once. The CDR3 sequence is 11 residues long. The V and J ends lost 6 bases and 7 bases respectively, with 9 bases between them. From germline, CDR1 is SGHTA and CDR2 FQGTGA. The clonotype comes from a man between 18 and 35 years old in good health and CMV-seronegative. The rearrangement links TRBV7-3 to TRBJ2-5, with D perhaps TRBD1 (5 bases). The specimen was PBMCs. The CDR3 loop is CASSRGGTQYF. The CDR3 DNA reads as TGTGCCAGCAGTAGGGGCGGGACCCAGTACTTC.